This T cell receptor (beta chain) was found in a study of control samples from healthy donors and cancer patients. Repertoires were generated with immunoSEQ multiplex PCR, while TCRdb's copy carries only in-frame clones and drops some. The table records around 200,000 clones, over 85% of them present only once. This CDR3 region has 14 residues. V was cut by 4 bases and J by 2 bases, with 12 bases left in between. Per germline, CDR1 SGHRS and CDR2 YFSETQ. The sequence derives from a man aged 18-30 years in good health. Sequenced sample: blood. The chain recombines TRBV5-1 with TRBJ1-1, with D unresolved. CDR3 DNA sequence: TGCGCCAGCAGCCTCGGGGTTGCAAACACTGAAGCTTTCTTT. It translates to CASSLGVANTEAFF.